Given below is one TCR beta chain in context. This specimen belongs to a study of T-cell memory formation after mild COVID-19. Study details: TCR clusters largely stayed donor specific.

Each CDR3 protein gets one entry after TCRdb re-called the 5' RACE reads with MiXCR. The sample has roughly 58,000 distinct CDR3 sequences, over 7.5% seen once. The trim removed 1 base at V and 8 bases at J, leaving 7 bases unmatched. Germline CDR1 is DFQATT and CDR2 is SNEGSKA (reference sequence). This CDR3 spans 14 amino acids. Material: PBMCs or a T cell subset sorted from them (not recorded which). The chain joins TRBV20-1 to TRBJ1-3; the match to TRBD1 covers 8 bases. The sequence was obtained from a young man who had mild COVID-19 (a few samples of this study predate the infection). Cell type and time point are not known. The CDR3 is CSARVAGGRDTIYF. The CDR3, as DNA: TGCAGTGCTAGAGTGGCAGGGGGCAGGGACACCATATATTTT.